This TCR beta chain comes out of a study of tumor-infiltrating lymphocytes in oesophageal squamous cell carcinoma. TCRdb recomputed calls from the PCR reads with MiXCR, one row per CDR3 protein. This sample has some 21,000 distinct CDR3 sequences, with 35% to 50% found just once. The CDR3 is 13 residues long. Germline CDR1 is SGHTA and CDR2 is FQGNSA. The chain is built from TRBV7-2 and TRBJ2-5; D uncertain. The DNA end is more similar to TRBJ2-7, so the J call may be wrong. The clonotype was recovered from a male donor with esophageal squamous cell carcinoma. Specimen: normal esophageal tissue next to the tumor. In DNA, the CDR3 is TGTGCCAGCAGCTTAGCTGTTGACTACGAGCAGTACTTC. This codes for CASSLAVDYEQYF.